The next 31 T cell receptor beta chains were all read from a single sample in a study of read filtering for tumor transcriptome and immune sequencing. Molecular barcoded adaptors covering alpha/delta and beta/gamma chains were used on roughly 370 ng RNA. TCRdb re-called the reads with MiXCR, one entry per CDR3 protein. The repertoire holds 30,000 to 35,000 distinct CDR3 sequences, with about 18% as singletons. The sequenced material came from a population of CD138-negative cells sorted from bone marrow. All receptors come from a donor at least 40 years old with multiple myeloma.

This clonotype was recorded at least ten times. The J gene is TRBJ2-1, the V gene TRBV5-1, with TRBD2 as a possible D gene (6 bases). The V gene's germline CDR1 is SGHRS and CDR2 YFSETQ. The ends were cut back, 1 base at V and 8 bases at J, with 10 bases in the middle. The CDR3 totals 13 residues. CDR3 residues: CASSLMEGDEQFF. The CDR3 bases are TGCGCCAGCAGCTTGATGGAGGGAGATGAGCAGTTCTTC.

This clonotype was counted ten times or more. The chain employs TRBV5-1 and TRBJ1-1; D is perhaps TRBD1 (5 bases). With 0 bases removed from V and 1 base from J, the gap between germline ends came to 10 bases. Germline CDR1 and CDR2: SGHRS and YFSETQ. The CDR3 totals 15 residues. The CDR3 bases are TGCGCCAGCAGCTTGGAGGGGTGGGGGAACACTGAAGCTTTCTTT. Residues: CASSLEGWGNTEAFF.

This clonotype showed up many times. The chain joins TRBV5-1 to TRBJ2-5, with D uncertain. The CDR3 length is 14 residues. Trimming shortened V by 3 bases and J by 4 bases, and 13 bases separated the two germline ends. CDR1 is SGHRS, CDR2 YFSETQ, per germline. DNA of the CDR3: TGCGCCAGCAGCTCGACAACCTCAGTAGAGACCCAGTACTTC. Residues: CASSSTTSVETQYF.

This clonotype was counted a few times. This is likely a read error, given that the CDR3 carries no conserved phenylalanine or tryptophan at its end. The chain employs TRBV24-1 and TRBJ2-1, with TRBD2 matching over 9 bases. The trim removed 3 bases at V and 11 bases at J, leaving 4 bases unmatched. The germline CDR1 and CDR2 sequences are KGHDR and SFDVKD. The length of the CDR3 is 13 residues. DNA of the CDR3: TGTGCCACCAGTGATGGGACTAGCCAGAAGCAGTTCCTC. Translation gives CATSDGTSQKQFL.

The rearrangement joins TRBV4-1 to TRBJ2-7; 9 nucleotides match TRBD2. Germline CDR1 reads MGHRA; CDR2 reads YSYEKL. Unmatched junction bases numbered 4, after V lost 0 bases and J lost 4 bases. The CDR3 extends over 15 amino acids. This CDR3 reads CASSQDRSGGYEQYF. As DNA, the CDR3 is TGCGCCAGCAGCCAAGATCGGAGCGGGGGGTACGAGCAGTACTTC.

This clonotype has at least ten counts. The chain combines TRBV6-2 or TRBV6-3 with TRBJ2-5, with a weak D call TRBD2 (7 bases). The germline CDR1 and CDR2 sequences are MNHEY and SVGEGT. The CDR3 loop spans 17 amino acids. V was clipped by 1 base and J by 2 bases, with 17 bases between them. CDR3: CASSYWGGQTTQETQYF. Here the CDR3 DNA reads TGTGCCAGCAGTTACTGGGGGGGCCAAACCACTCAAGAGACCCAGTACTTC.

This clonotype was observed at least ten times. The CDR3 bases are TGTGCCAGCAGCGGGTCGATTTTCTACGAGCAGTACTTC. Its translation: CASSGSIFYEQYF. The rearrangement joins TRBV7-8 to TRBJ2-7, with D unclear. The CDR3 runs 13 residues. The germline V gene encodes CDR1 SGHVS and CDR2 FQNEAQ. Trimming shortened V by 5 bases and J by 3 bases, and 11 bases separated the two germline ends.

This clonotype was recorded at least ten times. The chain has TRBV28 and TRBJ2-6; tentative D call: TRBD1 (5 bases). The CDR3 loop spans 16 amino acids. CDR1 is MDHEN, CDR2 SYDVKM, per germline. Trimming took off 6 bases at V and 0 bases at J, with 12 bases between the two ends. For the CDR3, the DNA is TGTGCCAGCAGCCAAGGGGCCTTCTCTGGGGCCAACGTCCTGACTTTC. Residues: CASSQGAFSGANVLTF.

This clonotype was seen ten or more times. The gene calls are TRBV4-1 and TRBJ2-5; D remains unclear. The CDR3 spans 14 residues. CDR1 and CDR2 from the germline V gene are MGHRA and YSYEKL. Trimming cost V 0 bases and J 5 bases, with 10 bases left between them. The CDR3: CASSQERVGETQYF. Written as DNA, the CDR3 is TGCGCCAGCAGCCAAGAAAGGGTGGGGGAGACCCAGTACTTC.

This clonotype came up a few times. The CDR3 DNA follows: TGTGCCAGCAGCTTAGGACGGCAGAGCTCCTACGAGCAGTACTTC. This sequence encodes CASSLGRQSSYEQYF. The chain joins TRBV11-2 to TRBJ2-7; D unclear. The ends were cut back, 1 base at V and 0 bases at J, with 10 bases in the middle. Germline-derived CDR1 and CDR2 are SGHAT and FQNNGV. The CDR3 consists of 15 residues.

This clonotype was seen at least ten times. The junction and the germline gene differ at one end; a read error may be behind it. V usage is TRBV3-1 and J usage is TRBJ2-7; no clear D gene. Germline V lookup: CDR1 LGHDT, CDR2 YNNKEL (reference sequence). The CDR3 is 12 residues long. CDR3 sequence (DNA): TGTGCCAGCAGTCAAGAATGGAGTGAGCAGTACTTC. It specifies CASSQEWSEQYF.

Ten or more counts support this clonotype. CDR3 in DNA: TGCGCCAGCAGCTTGGGGACTAGGAGCACAGATACGCAGTATTTT. Residues: CASSLGTRSTDTQYF. The rearrangement links TRBV5-1 to TRBJ2-3, with 7 positions matching TRBD2. With 0 bases clipped from V and 0 bases from J, the junction kept 1 base outside the gene matches. CDR1 is SGHRS and CDR2 is YFSETQ in the germline V gene. The CDR3 runs 15 residues.

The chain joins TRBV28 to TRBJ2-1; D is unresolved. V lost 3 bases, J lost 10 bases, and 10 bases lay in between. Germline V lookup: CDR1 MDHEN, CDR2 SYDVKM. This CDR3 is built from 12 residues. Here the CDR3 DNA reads TGTGCCAGCAGTTTTCGATTCGACGAGCAGTTCTTC. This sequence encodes CASSFRFDEQFF. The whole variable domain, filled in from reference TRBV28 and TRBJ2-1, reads DVKVTQSSRYLVKRTGEKVFLECVQDMDHENMFWYRQDPGLGLRLIYFSYDVKMKEKGDIPEGYSVSREKKERFSLILESASTNQTSMYLCASSFRFDEQFFGPGTRLTVL.

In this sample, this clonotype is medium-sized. CDR3 bases: TGTGCCAGTAGTATTAAAAGCATCGATGAGCAGTTCTTC. Translation gives CASSIKSIDEQFF. The V call is TRBV19, the J call TRBJ2-1; no definite D call. The CDR3 runs to 13 residues. Between the trimmed V and J ends, which lost 3 bases and 8 bases, there was a span of 11 bases. Germline V lookup: CDR1 LNHDA, CDR2 SQIVND (reference sequence).

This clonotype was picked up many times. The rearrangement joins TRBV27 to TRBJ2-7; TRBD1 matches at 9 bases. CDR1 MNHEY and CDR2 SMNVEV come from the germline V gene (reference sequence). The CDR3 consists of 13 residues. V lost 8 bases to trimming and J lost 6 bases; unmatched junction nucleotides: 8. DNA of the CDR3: TGTGCCAGCGGCAACAGGGGGCTCATCGAGCAGTACTTC. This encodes CASGNRGLIEQYF.

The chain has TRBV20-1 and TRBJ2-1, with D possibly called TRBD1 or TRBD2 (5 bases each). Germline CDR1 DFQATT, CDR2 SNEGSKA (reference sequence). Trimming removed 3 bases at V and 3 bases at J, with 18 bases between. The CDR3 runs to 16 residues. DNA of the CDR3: TGCAGTGCTAGTTCCCCAAGCCGGGGCTTCTACAATGAGCAGTTCTTC. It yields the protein CSASSPSRGFYNEQFF.

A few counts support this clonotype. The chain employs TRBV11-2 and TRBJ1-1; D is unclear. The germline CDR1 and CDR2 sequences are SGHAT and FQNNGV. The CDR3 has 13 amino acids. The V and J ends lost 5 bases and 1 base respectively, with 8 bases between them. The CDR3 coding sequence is TGTGCCAGCAGCGTGACAAAGAACACTGAAGCTTTCTTT. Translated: CASSVTKNTEAFF.

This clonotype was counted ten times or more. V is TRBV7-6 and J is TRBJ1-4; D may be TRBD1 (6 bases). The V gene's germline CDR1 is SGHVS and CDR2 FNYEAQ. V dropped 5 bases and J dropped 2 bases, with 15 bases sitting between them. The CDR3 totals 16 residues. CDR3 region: CASSNRGGSTNEKLFF. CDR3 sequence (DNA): TGTGCCAGCAGCAACCGAGGGGGGTCCACTAATGAAAAACTGTTTTTT.

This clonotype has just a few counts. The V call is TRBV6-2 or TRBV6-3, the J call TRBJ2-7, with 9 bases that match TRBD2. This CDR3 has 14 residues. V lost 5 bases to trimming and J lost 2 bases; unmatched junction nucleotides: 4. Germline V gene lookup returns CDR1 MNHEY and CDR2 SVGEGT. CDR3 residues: CASSRLAGTYEQYF. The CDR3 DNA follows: TGTGCCAGCAGTAGGCTAGCGGGGACCTACGAGCAGTACTTC.

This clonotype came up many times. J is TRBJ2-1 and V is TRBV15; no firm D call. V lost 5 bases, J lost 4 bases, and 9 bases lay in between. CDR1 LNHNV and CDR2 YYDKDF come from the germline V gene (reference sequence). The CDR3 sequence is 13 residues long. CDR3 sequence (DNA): TGTGCCACCAGCGCCTATGAATACAATGAGCAGTTCTTC. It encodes CATSAYEYNEQFF.

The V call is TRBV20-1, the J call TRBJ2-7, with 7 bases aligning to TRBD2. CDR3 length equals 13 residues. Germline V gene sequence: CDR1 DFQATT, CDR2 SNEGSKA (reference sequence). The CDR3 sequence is CRAYWERGYEQYF. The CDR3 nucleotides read TGCAGAGCTTACTGGGAGCGGGGCTACGAGCAGTACTTC.

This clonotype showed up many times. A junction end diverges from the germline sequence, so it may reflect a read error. The CDR3 DNA reads as TGCGCCAGCAGCCAGGGGTTTTACAGTGAGCAGTTCTTC. Translated, it gives CASSQGFYSEQFF. The chain links TRBV4-1 to TRBJ2-1; no firm D call. CDR3 length: 13 residues. Per germline, CDR1 MGHRA and CDR2 YSYEKL.

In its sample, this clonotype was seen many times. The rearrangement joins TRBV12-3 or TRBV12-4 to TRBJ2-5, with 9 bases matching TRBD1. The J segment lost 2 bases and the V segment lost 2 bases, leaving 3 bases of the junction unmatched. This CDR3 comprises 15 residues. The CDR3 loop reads CASSLPGQGQETQYF. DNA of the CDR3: TGTGCCAGCAGTTTACCAGGACAGGGGCAAGAGACCCAGTACTTC.

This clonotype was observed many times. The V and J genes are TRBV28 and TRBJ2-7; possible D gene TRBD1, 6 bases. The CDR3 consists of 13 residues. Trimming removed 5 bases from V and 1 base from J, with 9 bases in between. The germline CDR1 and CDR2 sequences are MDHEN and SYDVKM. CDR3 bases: TGTGCCAGCAGTGCGACAGGATCCTACGAGCAGTACTTC. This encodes CASSATGSYEQYF.

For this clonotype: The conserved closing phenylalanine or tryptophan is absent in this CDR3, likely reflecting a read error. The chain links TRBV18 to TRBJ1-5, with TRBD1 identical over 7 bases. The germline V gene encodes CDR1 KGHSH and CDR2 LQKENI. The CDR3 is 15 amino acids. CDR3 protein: CASSPRNRGDQPQHS. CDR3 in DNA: TGTGCCAGCTCGCCACGGAACAGGGGTGATCAGCCCCAGCATTCT.

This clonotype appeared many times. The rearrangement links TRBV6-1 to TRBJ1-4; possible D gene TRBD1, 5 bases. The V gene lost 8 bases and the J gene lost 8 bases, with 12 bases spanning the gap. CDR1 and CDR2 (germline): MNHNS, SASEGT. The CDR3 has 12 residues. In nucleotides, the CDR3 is TGTGCCAGCCTCGGAGGGACGGAAAAACTGTTTTTT. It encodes CASLGGTEKLFF.

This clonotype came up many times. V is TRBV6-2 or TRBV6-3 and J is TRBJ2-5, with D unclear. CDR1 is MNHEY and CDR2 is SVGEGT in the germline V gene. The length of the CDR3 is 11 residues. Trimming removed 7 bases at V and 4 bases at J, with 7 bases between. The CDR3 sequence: CASTLGETQYF. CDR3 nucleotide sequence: TGTGCCAGCACCCTTGGAGAGACCCAGTACTTC.

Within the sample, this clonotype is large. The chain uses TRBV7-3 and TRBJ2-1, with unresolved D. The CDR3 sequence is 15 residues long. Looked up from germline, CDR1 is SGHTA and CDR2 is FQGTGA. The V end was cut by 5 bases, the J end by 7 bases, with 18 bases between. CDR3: CASSERPGPLNEQFF. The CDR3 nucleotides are TGTGCCAGCAGCGAGAGACCGGGCCCCTTGAATGAGCAGTTCTTC.

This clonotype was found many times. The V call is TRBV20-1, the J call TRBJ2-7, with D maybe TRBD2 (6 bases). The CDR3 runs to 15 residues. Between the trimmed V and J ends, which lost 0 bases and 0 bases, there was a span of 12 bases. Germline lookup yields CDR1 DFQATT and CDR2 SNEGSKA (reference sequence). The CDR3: CSARDLNGSSYEQYF. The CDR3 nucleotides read TGCAGTGCTAGAGATTTGAACGGGAGCTCCTACGAGCAGTACTTC.

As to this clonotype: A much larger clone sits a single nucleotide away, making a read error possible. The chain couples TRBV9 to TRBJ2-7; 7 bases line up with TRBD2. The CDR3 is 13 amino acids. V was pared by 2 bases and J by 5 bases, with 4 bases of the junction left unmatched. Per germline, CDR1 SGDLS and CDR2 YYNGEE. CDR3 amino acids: CASSVLRGDEQYF. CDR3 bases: TGTGCCAGCAGCGTCCTACGGGGGGACGAGCAGTACTTC.

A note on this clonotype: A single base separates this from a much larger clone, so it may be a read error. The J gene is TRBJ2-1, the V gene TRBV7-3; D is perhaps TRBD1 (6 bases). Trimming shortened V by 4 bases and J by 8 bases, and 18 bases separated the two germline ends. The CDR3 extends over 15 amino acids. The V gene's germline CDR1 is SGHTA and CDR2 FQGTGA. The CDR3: CASSSTRGSRDEQFF. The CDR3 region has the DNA TGTGCCAGCAGCTCTACTAGGGGGAGTAGGGATGAGCAGTTCTTC.